The 26 T cell receptor beta chains given below trace back to one sample, sequenced in a study of blood T cells in healthy people across ages. Primed by a sample-barcoded 5' primer and a J-beta primer mix, a second PCR proceeded for roughly 6 to 12 cycles. TCRdb reprocessed the 5' RACE reads with MiXCR, giving one entry per CDR3 protein. The data show about 1.7 million distinct CDR3 sequences, with roughly 30% seen just once and roughly 8% held by the top ten. Sequences were obtained from blood. The source of these receptors is a woman in her thirties in good health.

The rearrangement links TRBV12-3 or TRBV12-4 to TRBJ2-7, with 11 bases identical to TRBD2. The V segment lost 10 bases and the J segment 1 base; nucleotides outside the gene matches: 6. This CDR3 comprises 14 residues. This chain's CDR3 is CATRTSGPSYEQYF. CDR3 bases: TGTGCCACCAGGACTAGCGGGCCATCCTACGAGCAGTACTTC.

The chain couples TRBV20-1 to TRBJ1-4; D might be TRBD1 (6 bases). This CDR3 spans 15 amino acids. Trimming shortened V by 6 bases and J by 6 bases, and 20 bases separated the two germline ends. Germline CDR1 DFQATT, CDR2 SNEGSKA (reference sequence). CDR3 DNA: TGCAGTGCAGCTCTTCGAGGCAGGGGAGATGAAAAACTGTTTTTT. This encodes CSAALRGRGDEKLFF.

For this clonotype: Mismatch with germline at one junction end may stem from a read error. The chain links TRBV29-1 to TRBJ2-5; tentative D call: TRBD1 (6 bases). Germline CDR1 SQVTM, CDR2 ANQGSEA. The CDR3 contains 12 residues. This CDR3 is CSGGQLQETQDF. The CDR3, as DNA: TGCAGCGGGGGGCAGCTCCAAGAGACCCAGGACTTC.

This clonotype came up a few times. CDR3 sequence reads: CASTLDGTSRKETQYF. The CDR3 DNA reads TGTGCCAGTACCCTCGACGGGACTAGCAGAAAAGAGACCCAGTACTTC. This chain joins TRBV19 and TRBJ2-5; TRBD2 matches at 9 bases. V was clipped by 7 bases and J by 3 bases; unmatched bases: 12. CDR3 length: 16 amino acids. Looked up from germline, CDR1 is LNHDA and CDR2 is SQIVND (reference sequence). Using reference TRBV19 and TRBJ2-5 for the parts outside the CDR3, the full variable domain is DGGITQSPKYLFRKEGQNVTLSCEQNLNHDAMYWYRQDPGQGLRLIYYSQIVNDFQKGDIAEGYSVSREKKESFPLTVTSAQKNPTAFYLCASTLDGTSRKETQYFGPGTRLLVL.

The chain links TRBV7-9 to TRBJ1-5; 9 bases fit TRBD1. The ends lost 3 bases at V and 0 bases at J; junction bases unmatched: 9. The germline V gene encodes CDR1 SEHNR and CDR2 FQNEAQ (reference sequence). The CDR3 consists of 18 residues. CDR3 region: CASSFSPDRGYSNQPQHF. The CDR3 DNA follows: TGTGCCAGCAGCTTTTCCCCTGACAGGGGGTATAGCAATCAGCCCCAGCATTTT.

The chain carries TRBV7-9 and TRBJ1-4; TRBD1 is a possible D gene (5 bases). This CDR3 comprises 12 residues. CDR1 and CDR2 from the germline V gene are SEHNR and FQNEAQ (reference sequence). V was clipped by 4 bases and J by 8 bases, with 8 bases between them. The CDR3 loop reads CASSSRGEKLFF. CDR3 bases: TGTGCCAGCAGCTCGAGGGGAGAAAAACTGTTTTTT.

This clonotype was observed a few times. The chain combines TRBV10-2 with TRBJ2-7; no firm D call. The CDR3 covers 14 residues. Trimming took off 0 bases at V and 0 bases at J, with 6 bases between the two ends. Germline V lookup: CDR1 WSHSY, CDR2 SAAADI. The CDR3 reads CASSESLSSYEQYF. The CDR3 DNA follows: TGCGCCAGCAGTGAGTCTTTGTCCTCCTACGAGCAGTACTTC.

Comments on this clonotype: This sequence may be a read error, since a much larger clone differs from it by one base. This chain connects TRBV24-1 to TRBJ2-1; a weak D match, TRBD2 (6 bases). Gene TRBJ2-7 matches the end of the DNA better, so the J call may be wrong. CDR1 and CDR2 from the germline V gene are KGHDR and SFDVKD. The length of the CDR3 is 17 residues. CDR3 nucleotides: TGTGCCACCAGTGATTTTTCGCGGGACGGAGCCTACAATGAGCAGTACTTC. This gives the protein CATSDFSRDGAYNEQYF.

On this clonotype itself: An end of the junction does not agree with germline; a read error may underlie this. V usage is TRBV12-3 or TRBV12-4 and J usage is TRBJ2-3; TRBD2 aligns across 8 bases. The CDR3 contains 18 residues. The chain's CDR3 is CASSLGLAGMGSTDTEYF. As DNA, the CDR3 is TGTGCCAGCAGTCTTGGGCTAGCGGGCATGGGGAGCACAGATACGGAGTATTTT.

This clonotype turned up a few times. The J gene is TRBJ2-1, the V gene TRBV7-9; D is undetermined. This CDR3 is 14 amino acids long. Germline loops: CDR1 SEHNR, CDR2 FQNEAQ (reference sequence). Trimming left V 7 bases short and J 6 bases short, with 16 bases between. CDR3 nucleotide sequence: TGTGCCAGCACCTCCTTTACCCGACGCAATGAGCAGTTCTTC. Its protein is CASTSFTRRNEQFF.

This clonotype was recorded a few times. This chain connects TRBV28 to TRBJ1-2, with a weak D call TRBD1 (6 bases). The CDR3 has 13 residues. Germline CDR1 MDHEN, CDR2 SYDVKM. The V end was cut by 8 bases, the J end by 4 bases, with 14 bases between. The CDR3 DNA is TGTGCCAGCGGACAGACTGGTAGCTATGGCTACACCTTC. Translation: CASGQTGSYGYTF.

V is TRBV7-2 and J is TRBJ2-1, with TRBD1 matching 10 bases. CDR1 is SGHTA and CDR2 is FQGNSA in the germline V gene. The CDR3 length is 15 residues. V lost 6 bases to trimming and J lost 4 bases; unmatched junction nucleotides: 6. CDR3 sequence reads: CASRFDRGLYNEQFF. CDR3 nucleotides: TGTGCCAGCAGATTCGACAGGGGGCTTTACAATGAGCAGTTCTTC.

This clonotype was seen only a few times. The chain joins TRBV20-1 to TRBJ1-1; TRBD1 is a possible D gene (5 bases). The V and J ends lost 6 bases and 10 bases respectively, with 6 bases between them. Germline CDR1 and CDR2: DFQATT and SNEGSKA (reference sequence). The CDR3 is made up of 8 amino acids. The CDR3 nucleotides read TGCAGTGCCGGGGGAGCTTTCTTT. Encoded protein: CSAGGAFF.

V is TRBV5-5 and J is TRBJ2-2; possibly TRBD1 or TRBD2 for D (5 bases each). V was cut by 3 bases and J by 5 bases, with 8 bases left in between. CDR1 and CDR2 (germline): SGHKS, YYEKEE (reference sequence). This CDR3 contains 13 residues. DNA for the CDR3: TGTGCCAGCAGCTCAGAGGGGACCGGGGAGCTGTTTTTT. As protein: CASSSEGTGELFF.

The chain couples TRBV20-1 to TRBJ2-4; TRBD2 matches 10 bases. The DNA end favors TRBJ2-5, so the J call may be wrong. The germline V gene has CDR1 DFQATT and CDR2 SNEGSKA (reference sequence). The CDR3 is made up of 15 amino acids. The chain's CDR3 is CSAVTSGPGQETQYF. Written as DNA, the CDR3 is TGCAGTGCTGTGACTAGCGGGCCAGGACAAGAGACCCAGTACTTC.

This clonotype was seen more than once but under ten times. The junction does not match germline at one end; this may be a read error. V is TRBV12-3 or TRBV12-4 and J is TRBJ1-5, with D uncertain. There are 13 residues in the CDR3. In DNA form, the CDR3 reads TGTGCCGGCAGTCTATATAGCAATCAGCCCCAGCATTTT. Translated: CAGSLYSNQPQHF.

This chain connects TRBV18 to TRBJ1-2; tentative D call: TRBD1 (6 bases). This CDR3 has 18 amino acids. Trimming pared 5 bases from V and 6 bases from J, leaving 28 bases between. In germline, CDR1 is KGHSH, CDR2 LQKENI. CDR3 in amino acids: CASSSRRNRGNRADGYTF. CDR3 coding DNA: TGTGCCAGCTCATCACGGCGAAATCGAGGAAACAGGGCTGATGGCTACACCTTC.

This clonotype was counted only a few times. The rearrangement joins TRBV15 to TRBJ2-1, with a possible D match to TRBD2 (6 bases). The CDR3 has 16 residues. Germline CDR1 LNHNV, CDR2 YYDKDF (reference sequence). Trimming shortened V by 0 bases and J by 5 bases, and 14 bases separated the two germline ends. CDR3 nucleotide sequence: TGTGCCACCAGCAGAGATCAGGAGCGGGCGAACAATGAGCAGTTCTTC. It specifies CATSRDQERANNEQFF. Based on the CDR3 plus reference TRBV15 and TRBJ2-1, the full variable domain is DAMVIQNPRYQVTQFGKPVTLSCSQTLNHNVMYWYQQKSSQAPKLLFHYYDKDFNNEADTPDNFQSRRPNTSFCFLDIRSPGLGDTAMYLCATSRDQERANNEQFFGPGTRLTVL.

This rearrangement joins TRBV4-2 to TRBJ1-5; no firm D call. Germline V CDR1 and CDR2: LGHNA, YNFKEQ. Trimming left V 5 bases short and J 2 bases short, with 10 bases between. This CDR3 contains 14 residues. The DNA for the CDR3 is TGTGCCAGCAGCGACGGGGAGGGCAATCAGCCCCAGCATTTT. Translating it yields CASSDGEGNQPQHF.

As to this clonotype: A junction end diverges from the germline sequence, so it may reflect a read error. The chain combines TRBV5-1 with TRBJ2-6; D is possibly TRBD1 (5 bases). The CDR3 is 16 amino acids. Germline V gene sequence: CDR1 SGHRS, CDR2 YFSETQ. The CDR3 DNA reads TGCGCCAGCAGCAACCCAGTCAACTCTGGGGCCAACGTCCGGACTTTC. Amino acids: CASSNPVNSGANVRTF.

The CDR3 DNA sequence: TGTGCCAGCACCCTCAGGGGCTATGGCTACACCTTC. Its translation: CASTLRGYGYTF. The V gene is TRBV5-6, the J gene TRBJ1-2; D perhaps matches TRBD1 (6 bases). CDR1 and CDR2 from the germline V gene are SGHDT and YYEEEE. Trimming pared 6 bases from V and 4 bases from J, leaving 10 bases between. The CDR3 is made up of 12 amino acids.

Only a few counts were recorded for this clonotype. In DNA, the CDR3 is TGCAGCGTTGCCACAGAAATTATAGCTTTCTTT. The encoded protein is CSVATEIIAFF. J is TRBJ1-1 and V is TRBV29-1; the D is unclear. This CDR3 comprises 11 residues. The V gene's germline CDR1 is SQVTM and CDR2 ANQGSEA. V lost 4 bases, J lost 10 bases, and 13 bases lay in between.

This clonotype was seen more than once but under ten times. The V call is TRBV27, the J call TRBJ1-2; the D gene is possibly TRBD1 (5 bases). The CDR3 sequence is 13 residues long. Germline CDR1 reads MNHEY; CDR2 reads SMNVEV (reference sequence). Trimming took 6 bases from V and 4 from J, leaving 12 bases between them. The CDR3 nucleotides read TGTGCCAGCAGCGCAGGGCTCTTCTATGGCTACACCTTC. It codes for CASSAGLFYGYTF.

This sequence joins TRBV3-1 and TRBJ1-1; TRBD1 might be the D (5 bases). The germline V and J ends were trimmed by 3 bases and 9 bases, with 11 bases remaining between them. The length of the CDR3 is 12 residues. Germline-derived CDR1 and CDR2 are LGHDT and YNNKEL (reference sequence). CDR3 region: CASSQGGAKAFF. CDR3 in DNA: TGTGCCAGCAGCCAGGGGGGTGCTAAAGCTTTCTTT.

This clonotype was detected a few times. The gene calls are TRBV9 and TRBJ1-1; D not resolved. Trimming left V 0 bases short and J 3 bases short, with 6 bases between. Germline CDR1 SGDLS, CDR2 YYNGEE. CDR3 length: 13 amino acids. The CDR3 loop reads CASSVDSDTEAFF. The CDR3 DNA reads TGTGCCAGCAGCGTAGACTCGGACACTGAAGCTTTCTTT.

The chain couples TRBV20-1 to TRBJ2-3, with 14 positions matching TRBD2. The CDR3 runs 16 residues. CDR1 and CDR2 (germline): DFQATT, SNEGSKA (reference sequence). The junction had 5 bases not matched to a gene; V was cut back by 6 bases and J by 0 bases. The CDR3 loop is CSAQGTSGSSTDTQYF. CDR3 sequence (DNA): TGCAGTGCCCAAGGGACTAGCGGGAGTAGCACAGATACGCAGTATTTT.